This T cell receptor (beta chain) was recovered during a study of cytotoxic CD8 clonotypes in ibrutinib-treated CLL. Repertoires were generated with immunoSEQ multiplex PCR, while TCRdb's copy carries only in-frame clones and drops some. In the table there are 150,000 to 200,000 clones, approximately 90% of which are singletons. The specimen comprised PBMCs, sampled at disease progression, from a patient treated with ibrutinib. The clonotype was recovered from a human donor with chronic lymphocytic leukemia.

The CDR3 protein is CASSYFKTDSYEQYF. In nucleotides, the CDR3 is TGTGCCAGCAGTTACTTTAAGACAGATTCCTACGAGCAGTACTTC. The gene calls are TRBV6-6 and TRBJ2-7; D possibly corresponds to TRBD1 (5 bases). V lost 1 base to trimming and J lost 1 base, with 11 bases between them. In germline, CDR1 is MNHNY, CDR2 SVGAGI (reference sequence). This CDR3 contains 15 residues.